The rows below give T cell receptor beta chains drawn from one sample of a study of blood T cells in healthy people across ages. TCRdb used MiXCR to reprocess the 5' RACE reads, holding one entry per CDR3 protein. The sample holds hundreds of thousands of distinct CDR3 sequences, approximately 21% seen once. Input material: blood. Every receptor here comes from an older man in good health. CDR3s include the opening cysteine and the closing phenylalanine or tryptophan. The D gene is left open where the match is weak. Some rows mark clone size as missing; the rest say once, few, many or name a class of expanded clone.

>TRBJ1-1|-|-|TRBV7-3
CASSLNPIEQGRAFF
TGTGCCAGCAGCTTAAACCCGATAGAACAGGGTAGGGCTTTCTTT
>TRBJ2-3|-|few|TRBV20-1
CSALGGSDTQYF
TGCAGTGCCCTGGGAGGCAGTGATACGCAGTATTTT
>TRBJ2-2|TRBD2|-|TRBV3-1
CASSQYGRTAGELFF
TGTGCCAGCAGCCAATACGGGAGGACGGCCGGGGAGCTGTTTTTT
>TRBJ1-2|-|few|TRBV29-1
CSVAGQSNYGYTF
TGCAGCGTCGCTGGACAGAGTAACTATGGCTACACCTTC
>TRBJ2-1|-|-|TRBV4-1
CASSQDPSGEQFF
TGCGCCAGCAGCCAAGACCCTTCGGGTGAGCAGTTCTTC
>TRBJ1-1|-|-|TRBV28
CASSLGGMVTEAFF
TGTGCCAGCAGTTTAGGGGGGATGGTGACTGAAGCTTTCTTT
>TRBJ1-1|-|many|TRBV14
CASSQGMNTEAFF
TGTGCCAGCAGCCAGGGAATGAACACTGAAGCTTTCTTT
>TRBJ1-4|-|medium-sized|TRBV29-1
CSVEDNEKLFF
TGCAGCGTTGAGGATAATGAAAAACTGTTTTTT
>TRBJ2-7|-|-|TRBV7-9
CASSLRGLGNEQYF
TGTGCCAGCAGCTTACGCGGGCTCGGGAATGAGCAGTACTTC
>TRBJ2-1|TRBD2|-|TRBV9
CASSALAGGPGNEQFF
TGTGCCAGCAGCGCACTAGCGGGAGGGCCGGGTAATGAGCAGTTCTTC
>TRBJ2-5|-|-|TRBV27
CASSLQGTARETQYF
TGTGCCAGCAGTTTACAGGGAACAGCGAGGGAGACCCAGTACTTC
>TRBJ2-5|TRBD2|-|TRBV10-3
CAITERASGSTETQYF
TGTGCCATCACTGAGAGGGCTAGCGGGAGTACAGAGACCCAGTACTTC
>TRBJ1-1|-|few|TRBV5-1
CASSNQGRTEAFF
TGCGCCAGCAGCAATCAGGGGAGAACTGAAGCTTTCTTT
>TRBJ1-2|-|few|TRBV4-1
CASSQERQTGLGYTF
TGCGCCAGCAGCCAAGAGAGGCAGACCGGGTTGGGCTACACCTTC
>TRBJ1-4|-|few|TRBV12-3/TRBV12-4
CASSFRTDEKLFF
TGTGCCAGCAGTTTTAGGACGGATGAAAAACTGTTTTTT
>TRBJ1-2|-|many|TRBV20-1
CSARDLGYGYTF
TGCAGTGCTAGAGATCTCGGTTATGGCTACACCTTC
>TRBJ2-1|TRBD2|many|TRBV29-1
CSVGVAGNEQFF
TGCAGCGTTGGGGTAGCGGGTAATGAGCAGTTCTTC
>TRBJ2-3|TRBD1|-|TRBV20-1
CSARRGQGGTDTQYF
TGCAGTGCTAGAAGGGGACAGGGGGGCACAGATACGCAGTATTTT
>TRBJ1-2|-|-|TRBV28
CASIEPDGYTF
TGTGCCAGCATAGAGCCAGATGGCTACACCTTC
>TRBJ1-5|TRBD1|once|TRBV10-3
CAIRGDRDGQPQHF
TGTGCCATCAGGGGGGACAGGGACGGTCAGCCCCAGCATTTT
>TRBJ1-5|TRBD1|-|TRBV7-6
CASSLAPRGGGQPQHF
TGTGCCAGCAGCTTAGCGCCAAGAGGGGGCGGTCAGCCCCAGCATTTT
>TRBJ1-4|-|few|TRBV29-1
CSVEELGYGEKLFF
TGCAGCGTTGAAGAGCTAGGGTATGGTGAAAAACTGTTTTTT
>TRBJ2-4|-|-|TRBV6-6
CASSGQYDKNIQYF
TGTGCCAGCAGTGGACAGTACGACAAAAACATTCAGTACTTC
>TRBJ2-1|-|few|TRBV4-1
CASSQGLGDEQFF
TGCGCCAGCAGCCAAGGCCTGGGCGATGAGCAGTTCTTC
>TRBJ2-1|TRBD1|-|TRBV11-2
CASSRLQGLGYNEQFF
TGTGCCAGCAGCCGATTACAGGGGTTAGGGTACAATGAGCAGTTCTTC
>TRBJ2-1|-|-|TRBV10-3
CASGEVSDEQFF
TGTGCCAGCGGGGAGGTGTCGGATGAGCAGTTCTTC
>TRBJ2-7|TRBD1|few|TRBV20-1
CSAIRDRTYEQYF
TGCAGTGCTATCCGGGACAGGACCTACGAGCAGTACTTC
>TRBJ2-3|TRBD1|many|TRBV28
CASISRQGPDTQYF
TGTGCCAGCATAAGCAGACAGGGGCCAGATACGCAGTATTTT
>TRBJ2-7|TRBD2|few|TRBV20-1
CSATGTSGYEQYF
TGCAGTGCCACCGGGACTAGCGGCTACGAGCAGTACTTC
>TRBJ2-1|TRBD2|few|TRBV20-1
CSARDPLVAGGRDNEQFF
TGCAGTGCTAGAGATCCACTCGTAGCGGGAGGGCGGGACAATGAGCAGTTCTTC
>TRBJ2-2|-|-|TRBV7-6
CASSLSYRVGSGELFF
TGTGCCAGCAGCTTATCATACAGGGTTGGTTCCGGGGAGCTGTTTTTT
>TRBJ2-7|TRBD1|few|TRBV13
CASSSNLGYGQGTYEQCF
TGTGCCAGCAGTTCGAATTTGGGTTACGGACAGGGAACCTACGAGCAGTGCTTC
>TRBJ1-6|-|-|TRBV5-1
CASSQGMGLKGSYNSPLHF
TGCGCCAGCAGCCAAGGAATGGGACTGAAAGGCTCCTATAATTCACCCCTCCACTTT
>TRBJ2-1|-|few|TRBV3-1
CASSLLREHEQFF
TGTGCCAGCAGCCTCTTGAGGGAGCATGAGCAGTTCTTC
>TRBJ1-3|TRBD1|few|TRBV20-1
CSAWVPGTGVGNTIYF
TGCAGTGCGTGGGTACCCGGGACAGGGGTAGGAAACACCATATATTTT
>TRBJ1-2|TRBD1|few|TRBV5-1
CASSSGQGARYGYTF
TGCGCCAGCAGCTCCGGACAGGGGGCCCGGTATGGCTACACCTTC
>TRBJ1-1|-|-|TRBV6-5
CASSLDPGHFEAFF
TGTGCCAGCAGTCTTGATCCGGGACACTTTGAAGCTTTCTTT
>TRBJ1-1|-|-|TRBV3-1
CASSQDLAGKAEAFF
TGTGCCAGCAGCCAAGATTTAGCCGGGAAAGCTGAAGCTTTCTTT
>TRBJ1-5|-|few|TRBV28
CAGNPGQGNQPQHF
TGTGCCGGTAACCCGGGACAAGGCAATCAGCCCCAGCATTTT
>TRBJ1-1|-|-|TRBV29-1
CSIPGENTEAFF
TGCAGCATCCCAGGGGAAAACACTGAAGCTTTCTTT
>TRBJ2-1|-|-|TRBV21-1
CASNPREPSGNEQFF
TGTGCCAGCAACCCAAGGGAACCTAGCGGGAATGAGCAGTTCTTC
>TRBJ2-1|TRBD2|few|TRBV27
CASTSGLAEYNEQFF
TGTGCCAGCACCTCGGGACTAGCGGAATACAATGAGCAGTTCTTC
>TRBJ2-6|-|many|TRBV5-1
CASSLGVSGANVLTF
TGCGCCAGCAGCTTGGGTGTCTCTGGGGCCAACGTCCTGACTTTC
>TRBJ2-7|-|-|TRBV6-5
CASSYSYVPSYEQYF
TGTGCCAGCAGTTACTCGTACGTGCCATCCTACGAGCAGTACTTC
>TRBJ2-1|TRBD2|many|TRBV18
CASSPTSGSYNEQFF
TGTGCCAGCAGCCCCACTAGCGGCTCCTACAATGAGCAGTTCTTC
>TRBJ2-5|-|-|TRBV7-8
CASSLVKGPAPPTVQYF
TGTGCCAGCAGCTTAGTTAAGGGCCCTGCGCCGCCGACGGTCCAGTACTTC
>TRBJ2-3|-|few|TRBV4-3
CASSRLAFDTQYF
TGCGCCAGCAGCCGGTTGGCTTTCGATACGCAGTATTTT
>TRBJ2-2|-|-|TRBV7-3
CASSPGFPGELFF
TGTGCCAGCAGCCCAGGGTTCCCCGGGGAGCTGTTTTTT
>TRBJ2-3|-|-|TRBV5-1
CASSLDPFTDTQYF
TGCGCCAGCAGCTTGGATCCATTCACAGATACGCAGTATTTT